This record looks at one T cell receptor beta chain sequence and its context. Its specificity is unknown. The data were obtained in a study of CD8 T cells in Susac syndrome. Study results and caveats: As the study acknowledged, the number of individuals in its TCR sequencing and HLA analysis was relatively small.

Germline V gives CDR1 PRHDT, CDR2 FYEKMQ (reference sequence). The CDR3 runs to 13 residues. Trimming cost V 5 bases and J 6 bases; bases outside gene matches: 5. An input of 0.5 to 1 ug of RNA was subjected to reverse transcription using random hexamers. TCRdb re-derived calls from the immunoSEQ multiplex PCR reads in MiXCR, one entry per CDR3 protein. The profile shows about 290,000 distinct CDR3 sequences, 65% to 90% of them singletons. The clonotype comes from a human donor with multiple sclerosis. V is TRBV13 and J is TRBJ2-7; 9 bases line up with TRBD1. The sample was CD8+ T cells from PBMCs. This CDR3 reads CASSPGTGFEQYF. The CDR3 nucleotides read TGTGCCAGCAGCCCCGGGACAGGGTTCGAGCAGTACTTC.